The clone carrying this T cell receptor beta chain was counted only a few times. V was pared by 6 bases and J by 2 bases, with 4 bases of the junction left unmatched. The CDR3 runs 14 residues. TCRdb re-analysed the RT-PCR reads in MiXCR, keeping a single row per CDR3 protein. This table has 550,000 to 750,000 distinct CDR3 sequences, 13% to 15% appearing once. This receptor was taken from a female donor in good health, serving as a healthy control. The sequenced material came from memory CD4+ T cells from blood. The V gene is TRBV12-3 or TRBV12-4, the J gene TRBJ1-5; 7 bases align to TRBD1. This CDR3 reads CASRRTGGNQPQHF. DNA for the CDR3: TGTGCCAGCAGAAGGACAGGCGGCAATCAGCCCCAGCATTTT.